One and the same sample provided the 2 T cell receptor beta chains below, sequenced in a study of shared clonotypes between healthy human individuals. Clones were sequenced by immunoSEQ multiplex PCR, and TCRdb holds only the in-frame ones, with some missing. The sample lists roughly 2.5 million clones; roughly nine tenths were seen once. The sequencing sample was made of naive CD4+ T cells sorted from blood. Stated subset: CD45RA+ positively selected. The receptors derive from a young man in good health.

The chain joins TRBV7-2 to TRBJ2-7; no firm D call. The ends were cut back, 1 base at V and 0 bases at J, with 13 bases in the middle. CDR1 and CDR2 (germline): SGHTA, FQGNSA. CDR3 size: 16 residues. CDR3 DNA sequence: TGTGCCAGCAGCTTAGGCGGCACTTGGAGCTCCTACGAGCAGTACTTC. Translated, it gives CASSLGGTWSSYEQYF.

This sequence joins TRBV7-9 and TRBJ2-2, with a weak D call TRBD1 (5 bases). Germline assignment: CDR1 SEHNR and CDR2 FQNEAQ (reference sequence). V was cut by 5 bases and J by 6 bases, with 7 bases left in between. The CDR3 consists of 12 residues. CDR3 loop: CASSQGAGELFF. The DNA of the CDR3 is TGTGCCAGCAGCCAGGGCGCCGGGGAGCTGTTTTTT.